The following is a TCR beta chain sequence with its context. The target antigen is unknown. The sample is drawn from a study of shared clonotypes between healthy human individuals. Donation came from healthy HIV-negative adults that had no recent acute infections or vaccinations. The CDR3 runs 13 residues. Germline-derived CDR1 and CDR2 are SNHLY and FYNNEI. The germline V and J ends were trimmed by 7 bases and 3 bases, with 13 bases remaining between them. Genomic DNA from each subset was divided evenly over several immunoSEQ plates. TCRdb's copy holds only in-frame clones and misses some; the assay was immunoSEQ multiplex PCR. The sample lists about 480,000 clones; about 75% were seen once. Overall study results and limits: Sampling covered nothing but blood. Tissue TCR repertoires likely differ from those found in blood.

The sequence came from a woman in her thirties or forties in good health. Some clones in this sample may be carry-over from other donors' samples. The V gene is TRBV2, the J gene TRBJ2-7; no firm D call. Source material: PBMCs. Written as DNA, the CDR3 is TGTGCCAGCACATCCCGGATCGTCTACGAGCAGTACTTC. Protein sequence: CASTSRIVYEQYF.